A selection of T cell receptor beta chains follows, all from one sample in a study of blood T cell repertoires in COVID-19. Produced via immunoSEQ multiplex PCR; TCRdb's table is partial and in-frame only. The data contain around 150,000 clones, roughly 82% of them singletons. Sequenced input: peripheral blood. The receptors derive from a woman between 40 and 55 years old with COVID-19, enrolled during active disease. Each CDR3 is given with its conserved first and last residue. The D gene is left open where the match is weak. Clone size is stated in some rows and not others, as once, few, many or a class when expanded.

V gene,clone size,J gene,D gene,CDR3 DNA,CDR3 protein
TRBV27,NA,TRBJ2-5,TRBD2,TGTGCCAGCAGTCGGCTAGCGGGAGTGGAGACCCAGTACTTC,CASSRLAGVETQYF
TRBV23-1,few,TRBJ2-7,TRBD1,TGCGCCAGCAGTCAGAGGACAGGGTACTACGAGCAGTACTTC,CASSQRTGYYEQYF
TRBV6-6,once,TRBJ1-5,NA,TGTGCCAGCAGCCCCCGGGGGGGAATCAATCAGCCCCAGCATTTT,CASSPRGGINQPQHF
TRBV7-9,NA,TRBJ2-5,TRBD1,TGTGCCAGCAGCCACCGGGACAGGCTTTTGAAGACCCAGTACTTC,CASSHRDRLLKTQYF
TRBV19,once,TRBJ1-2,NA,TGTGCCAGTAGTATCCCTAACAGGGATCATTATCGCTCTTATGGCTACACCTTC,CASSIPNRDHYRSYGYTF
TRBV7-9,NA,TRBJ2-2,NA,TGTGCCAGCCAGACCTGGGGCGCGAACACCGGGGAGCTGTTTTTT,CASQTWGANTGELFF
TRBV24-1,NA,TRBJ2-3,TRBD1,TGTGCCACCAGTGCCCCCGACAGGGCGACAGATACGCAGTATTTT,CATSAPDRATDTQYF
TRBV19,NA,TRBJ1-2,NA,TGTGCCAGTAACCAGAAGAATTCCGTTTTCGGCTACACCTTC,CASNQKNSVFGYTF
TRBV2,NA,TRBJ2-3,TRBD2,TGTGCCAGCAGACTACTAGCGGGGGGCCCAGATACGCAGTATTTT,CASRLLAGGPDTQYF
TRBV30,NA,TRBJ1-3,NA,TGTGCCTGGAATATCGGTCTGGGCCCCTCTGGAAACACCATATATTTT,CAWNIGLGPSGNTIYF
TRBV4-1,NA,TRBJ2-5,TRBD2,TGCGCCAGCAGCCACCCGTTCGGGGCGGGAGTTGGAGAGACCCAGTACTTC,CASSHPFGAGVGETQYF
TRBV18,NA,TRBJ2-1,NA,TGTGCCAGCTCAAGCCCCCAGGGCTACAATGAGCAGTTCTTC,CASSSPQGYNEQFF
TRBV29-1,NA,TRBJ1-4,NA,TGCAGCGTTGGGGCAACAGGGACTGAAAAACTGTTTTTT,CSVGATGTEKLFF
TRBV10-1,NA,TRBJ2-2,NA,TGCGCCAGCAGTGAGTCAGGGGTAGCGGCGAACACCGGGGAGCTGTTTTTT,CASSESGVAANTGELFF
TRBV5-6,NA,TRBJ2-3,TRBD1,TGTGCCAGCAGCTCCGGGACAGGTATGAGCACAGATACGCAGTATTTT,CASSSGTGMSTDTQYF
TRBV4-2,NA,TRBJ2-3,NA,TGTGCCAGCAGCCAGGCTAGCCGCACAGATACGCAGTATTTT,CASSQASRTDTQYF
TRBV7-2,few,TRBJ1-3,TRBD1,TGTGCCAGCAGTTTCGACAGGGGGCTCCTTAGAAGGACCATATATTTT,CASSFDRGLLRRTIYF
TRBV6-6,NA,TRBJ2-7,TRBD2,TGTGCCAGCACCGAGACTAGCGGGAGCTACGAGCAGTACTTC,CASTETSGSYEQYF
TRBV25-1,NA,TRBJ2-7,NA,TGTGCCAGCAGTTGGGGGACTGGGACCTCCTACGAGCAGTACTTC,CASSWGTGTSYEQYF
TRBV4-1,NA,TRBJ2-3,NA,TGCGCCAGCAGTACCCACGGGACAGATACGCAGTATTTT,CASSTHGTDTQYF
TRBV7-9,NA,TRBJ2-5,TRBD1,TGTGCCAGCAGCTCGGGACAGGGGTACCAAGAGACCCAGTACTTC,CASSSGQGYQETQYF
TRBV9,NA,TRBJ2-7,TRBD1,TGTGCCAGCAGCGAGGGACAGGGTTACGAGCAGTACTTC,CASSEGQGYEQYF
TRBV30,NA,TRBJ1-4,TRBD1,TGTGCCTGGAGCCTGCCGGGACAGGGTGAAAAACTGTTTTTT,CAWSLPGQGEKLFF
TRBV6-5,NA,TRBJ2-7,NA,TGTGCCAGCAGTTACGGGCCCATCTCCTACGAGCAGTACTTC,CASSYGPISYEQYF
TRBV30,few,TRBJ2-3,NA,TGTGCCTGGAGTAAGCCGGGGGGCACAGATACGCAGTATTTT,CAWSKPGGTDTQYF
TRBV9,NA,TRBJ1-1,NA,TGTGCCAGCACCTCGGCAACAGGGAACACTGAAGCTTTCTTT,CASTSATGNTEAFF
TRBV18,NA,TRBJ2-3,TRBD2,TGTGCCAGCTCACCAAGGATGACTAGCGGGAGCCCCCATACGCAGTATTTT,CASSPRMTSGSPHTQYF
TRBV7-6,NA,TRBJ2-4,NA,TGTGCCAGCAGCTCCTCCCCCGGGACAAGGGGCAAAAACATTCAGTACTTC,CASSSSPGTRGKNIQYF
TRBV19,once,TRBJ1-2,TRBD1,TGTGCCAGTAGTACCCAGGGGGCTTTAGGCTACACCTTC,CASSTQGALGYTF
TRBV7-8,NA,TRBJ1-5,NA,TGTGCCAGCAGCTTATCTGGGGGGATTCAGCCCCAGCATTTT,CASSLSGGIQPQHF
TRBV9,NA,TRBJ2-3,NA,TGTGCCAGCAGCGTAGGGGACCTCCGGAGGGCAGATACGCAGTATTTT,CASSVGDLRRADTQYF
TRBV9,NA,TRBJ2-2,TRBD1,TGTGCCAGCCCGGTAAGGACAGGGTTTGACACCGGGGAGCTGTTTTTT,CASPVRTGFDTGELFF
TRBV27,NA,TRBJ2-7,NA,TGTGCCAGCAGTTTGTCACGGGGGTTCTCCGAGCAGTACTTC,CASSLSRGFSEQYF
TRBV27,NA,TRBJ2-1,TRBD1,TGTGCCAGCAGTGCCCGGACAGGGGGCATGGGATACAATGAGCAGTTCTTC,CASSARTGGMGYNEQFF
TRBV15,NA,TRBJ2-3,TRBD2,TGTGCCACCAGTCGCGGGAGTTCTACGCAGTATTTT,CATSRGSSTQYF
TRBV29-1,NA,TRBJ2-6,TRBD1,TGCAGCGTCTCTGGGGGTACAGGGGTTGGGGCCAACGTCCTGACTTTC,CSVSGGTGVGANVLTF
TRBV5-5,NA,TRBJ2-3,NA,TGTGCCAGCAGCGAGGACTGGAATCGTGGTACGCAGTATTTT,CASSEDWNRGTQYF
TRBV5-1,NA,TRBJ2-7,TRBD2,TGCGCCAGCAGCTGGGACTACCTTGAAGACGAGCAGTACTTC,CASSWDYLEDEQYF
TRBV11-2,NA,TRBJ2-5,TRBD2,TGTGCCAGCAGCTTCTCTAGCGGTGGAGAGACCCAGTACTTC,CASSFSSGGETQYF
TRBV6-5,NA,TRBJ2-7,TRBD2,TGTGCCAGCAGTTACAACCGCGGGACTAGCGGCTACGAGCAGTACTTC,CASSYNRGTSGYEQYF
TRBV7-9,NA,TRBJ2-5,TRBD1,TGTGCCAGCAGCCGGACAGGGGTATTAGCGGGCTTACTGCGGGAGACCCAGTACTTC,CASSRTGVLAGLLRETQYF
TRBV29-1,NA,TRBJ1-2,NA,TGCAGCGTTGACGTGGACAGCTGGACTAACTATGGCTACACCTTC,CSVDVDSWTNYGYTF
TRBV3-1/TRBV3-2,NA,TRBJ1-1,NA,TGTGCCAGCAGCCAAGTGGGCTTCACTGAAGCTTTCTTT,CASSQVGFTEAFF
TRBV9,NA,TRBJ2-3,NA,TGTGCCAGCAGCGTAGTAGGGGTGAGCACAGATACGCAGTATTTT,CASSVVGVSTDTQYF
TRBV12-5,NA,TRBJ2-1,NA,TGTGCTAGTGGTTTGGGTAGCGTAAGCTCCTACAATGAGCAGTTCTTC,CASGLGSVSSYNEQFF
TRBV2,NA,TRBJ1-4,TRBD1,TGTGCCAGCAGTCAAACACAGGGGGAAGGTGAAAAACTGTTTTTT,CASSQTQGEGEKLFF
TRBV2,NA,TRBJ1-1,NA,TGTGCCCCCCGAGGGGGAGGGGGATCCACTGAAGCTTTCTTT,CAPRGGGGSTEAFF